The rows below give T cell receptor beta chains drawn from one sample of a study of cytomegalovirus exposure and HLA in healthy donors. Assay used: immunoSEQ multiplex PCR; TCRdb lists only in-frame clones, some missing. The repertoire holds over 250,000 clones, 72% seen once, with over 2% in the top ten. The sample consisted of PBMCs. Every receptor here comes from a female donor in good health and CMV-seronegative. CDR3s leave out the opening cysteine and the closing phenylalanine or tryptophan.

TRBV18 | ASSPDSGQGTEAF
TRBV5-3 | ARSPEGQGYYNEQF
TRBV25-1 | ASIGASAGGRETQY
TRBV13 | ASSPLSSGKKTQY
TRBV4-2 | ASSQDPTDSFYGYT
TRBV6-1 | ASSEARGLTEAF
TRBV7-9 | ASSLVAGGHYERY
TRBV2 | ASSEFRDRGRHEQY
TRBV30 | AWNTGFTEAF
TRBV4-2 | ASSRQRTSGSSDTQY
TRBV4-1 | ASSHLAGYYEQY
TRBV11-2 | ASSKVLASGANVLT
TRBV5-1 | ASSPGLAWSSYNEQF
TRBV27 | ASSFAGSSYEQY
TRBV28 | ASRGAIARSYNEQF
TRBV5-1 | ASTSDRAGANVLT
TRBV5-4 | ASSLWSGMNTEAF
TRBV6-1 | ASNQQGAYNEQF
TRBV5-4 | ASSWHRGPGNEQF
TRBV7-9 | ASSLGVSGGSYEQY
TRBV6-1 | ASETDFSYTDTQY
TRBV30 | AWKNRAMGPNTEAF
TRBV11-3 | ATLDSLAPQH
TRBV9 | ASSVGQGGTDTQY
TRBV6-5 | ASSYSRGTEAF
TRBV5-1 | ASTRGEWETQY
TRBV7-9 | ASSLFREYYGYT